Shown below are 25 T cell receptor beta chains from a single sample sequenced in a study of blood T cell repertoires in COVID-19. TCRdb keeps only in-frame clones here, not all; method: immunoSEQ multiplex PCR. The sample gives 250,000 to 300,000 clones, around 89% of which show up once; around 2% is in the top ten. The sequencing sample was made of PBMCs or T cells enriched from blood (not recorded which). The receptors here all came from a woman in her fifties or sixties in a cohort exposed to, infected with or recovered from COVID-19 (not recorded which).

The genes are TRBV30 and TRBJ1-1; the D is unclear. Germline CDR1 reads GTSNPN; CDR2 reads SVGIG (reference sequence). V was trimmed by 3 bases and J by 1 base, leaving 15 bases between them. The CDR3 totals 15 residues. Written as DNA, the CDR3 is TGTGCCTGGAGGGGAGTCGTGATAGCGAACACTGAAGCTTTCTTT. The encoded protein is CAWRGVVIANTEAFF.

The genes are TRBV28 and TRBJ1-5, with 7 positions matching TRBD1. Trimming at V came to 2 bases and at J to 3 bases, leaving 4 bases not matched to a gene. The germline CDR1 and CDR2 sequences are MDHEN and SYDVKM. The length of the CDR3 is 15 residues. The CDR3 DNA reads TGTGCCAGCAGTTTACGACAGGGCAACAATCAGCCCCAGCATTTT. It yields the protein CASSLRQGNNQPQHF.

This clone was picked up one time. The chain carries TRBV5-4 and TRBJ2-7; D call uncertain. Germline V lookup: CDR1 SGHNT, CDR2 YYREEE (reference sequence). This CDR3 comprises 16 residues. The ends were cut back, 4 bases at V and 0 bases at J, with 17 bases in the middle. Written as DNA, the CDR3 is TGTGCCAGCAGCCCACGAACTCGCTCCGTCTCCTACGAGCAGTACTTC. Translating gives CASSPRTRSVSYEQYF.

This chain uses TRBV7-2 with TRBJ2-1; 7 bases fit TRBD2. CDR1 and CDR2 from the germline V gene are SGHTA and FQGNSA. The CDR3 totals 13 residues. V was clipped by 1 base and J by 12 bases; unmatched bases: 6. CDR3 in amino acids: CASSLGGGRGQFF. The CDR3, as DNA: TGTGCCAGCAGCTTAGGGGGGGGACGTGGGCAGTTCTTC.

This sequence joins TRBV6-5 and TRBJ2-2; tentatively, D is TRBD2 (5 bases). The germline V and J ends were trimmed by 10 bases and 0 bases, with 15 bases remaining between them. CDR3 length: 15 residues. The germline V gene encodes CDR1 MNHEY and CDR2 SVGAGI. CDR3 residues: CATGMLAANTGELFF. DNA of the CDR3: TGTGCCACGGGAATGTTGGCGGCGAACACCGGGGAGCTGTTTTTT.

The chain couples TRBV28 to TRBJ2-3, with 7 bases lining up with TRBD1. Germline V CDR1 and CDR2: MDHEN, SYDVKM. This CDR3 has 14 amino acids. Unmatched junction bases numbered 6, after V lost 6 bases and J lost 3 bases. The CDR3 nucleotides are TGTGCCAGCAGCGAACAGGGGCCTACAGATACGCAGTATTTT. This codes for CASSEQGPTDTQYF.

The rearrangement joins TRBV7-3 to TRBJ2-3, with no clear D. V was clipped by 5 bases and J by 2 bases, with 11 bases between them. CDR1 SGHTA and CDR2 FQGTGA come from the germline V gene. This CDR3 is built from 14 residues. The DNA of the CDR3 is TGTGCCAGCAGCCCTAACAGAGCCACAGATACGCAGTATTTT. This encodes CASSPNRATDTQYF.

J is TRBJ2-3 and V is TRBV10-3, with a tentative D call TRBD2 (5 bases). Germline loops: CDR1 ENHRY, CDR2 SYGVKD. The V and J ends lost 1 base and 11 bases respectively, with 10 bases between them. This CDR3 contains 12 residues. The CDR3 DNA follows: TGTGCCATCAGTGAGTTGGACTTACGGCAGTATTTT. Translation gives CAISELDLRQYF.

The chain couples TRBV28 to TRBJ2-7, with 11 bases fitting TRBD2. With 4 bases clipped from V and 4 bases from J, the junction kept 9 bases outside the gene matches. The CDR3 has 16 residues. CDR1 and CDR2 from the germline V gene are MDHEN and SYDVKM. The CDR3 region is CASSSASGRKIYEQYF. CDR3 nucleotide sequence: TGTGCCAGCAGTTCAGCTAGCGGGAGGAAGATATACGAGCAGTACTTC. The full variable domain, its missing parts supplied by reference TRBV28 and TRBJ2-7, is DVKVTQSSRYLVKRTGEKVFLECVQDMDHENMFWYRQDPGLGLRLIYFSYDVKMKEKGDIPEGYSVSREKKERFSLILESASTNQTSMYLCASSSASGRKIYEQYFGPGTRLTVT.

This chain connects TRBV7-6 to TRBJ1-1; possibly TRBD1 for D (5 bases). The CDR3 extends over 13 amino acids. Germline assignment: CDR1 SGHVS and CDR2 FNYEAQ. V was cut by 5 bases and J by 3 bases, with 10 bases left in between. The CDR3 protein is CASSLDRDTEAFF. The DNA for the CDR3 is TGTGCCAGCAGCCTCGACAGAGACACTGAAGCTTTCTTT.

J is TRBJ2-1 and V is TRBV27; 8 bases fit TRBD2. The CDR3 length is 18 residues. The V segment lost 2 bases and the J segment 5 bases; nucleotides outside the gene matches: 14. Germline V gene lookup returns CDR1 MNHEY and CDR2 SMNVEV (reference sequence). For the CDR3, the DNA is TGTGCCAGCAGTTTAGGGCGGCGAGGAGCGGGAGCCCACAATGAGCAGTTCTTC. Translation gives CASSLGRRGAGAHNEQFF.

V gene TRBV14 combines with J gene TRBJ2-2; 16 nucleotides match TRBD2. Germline CDR1 is SGHDN and CDR2 is FVKESK. Losses at the gene ends were 4 bases for V and 4 bases for J; bases not matched to a gene: 6. This CDR3 has 18 residues. The CDR3 bases are TGTGCCAGCAGCCCGCGGGGACTAGCGGGAGGGGGCACCGGGGAGCTGTTTTTT. Translation gives CASSPRGLAGGGTGELFF.

The rearrangement joins TRBV5-1 to TRBJ2-6; D not resolved. Germline values: CDR1 SGHRS, CDR2 YFSETQ. CDR3 size: 16 residues. The germline V and J ends were trimmed by 1 base and 8 bases, with 16 bases remaining between them. As DNA, the CDR3 is TGCGCCAGCAGCTTGTTCACAGTTGAGACGACCAACGTCCTGACTTTC. As protein: CASSLFTVETTNVLTF.

The V gene is TRBV6-4, the J gene TRBJ2-7; possibly TRBD2 for D (5 bases). The V end was cut by 4 bases, the J end by 4 bases, with 17 bases between. The CDR3 loop spans 15 amino acids. The germline V gene has CDR1 MRHNA and CDR2 SNTAGT. The CDR3 is CASSAPNPRAYEQYF. DNA for the CDR3: TGTGCCAGCAGTGCCCCCAACCCGAGGGCTTACGAGCAGTACTTC.

This clone is a singleton in its sample. This chain uses TRBV27 with TRBJ2-5; tentative D call: TRBD1 (6 bases). The CDR3 is 15 amino acids. Looked up from germline, CDR1 is MNHEY and CDR2 is SMNVEV (reference sequence). V lost 3 bases to trimming and J lost 5 bases, with 16 bases between them. As DNA, the CDR3 is TGTGCCAGCAGTTTGGCAGGGGTGTATAGGGAGACCCAGTACTTC. It yields the protein CASSLAGVYRETQYF.

V is TRBV7-2 and J is TRBJ2-7, with D possibly TRBD1 on 5 matching bases. CDR1 SGHTA and CDR2 FQGNSA come from the germline V gene. The ends were cut back, 5 bases at V and 0 bases at J, with 11 bases in the middle. CDR3 length equals 14 residues. The CDR3 loop reads CASSPGRYSYEQYF. CDR3 DNA: TGTGCCAGCAGCCCAGGGCGTTACTCCTACGAGCAGTACTTC.

This clone was seen only a few times. The chain joins TRBV21-1 to TRBJ2-7; the table's D gene call, TRBD2, was not cross checked with the DNA. TRBV21-1 is termed a pseudogene. The CDR3 is 16 residues long. The CDR3 spells CASSGRLAGETYEQYF. Here the CDR3 DNA reads TGTGCCAGCAGCGGCCGACTAGCGGGAGAGACATACGAGCAGTACTTC.

The chain links TRBV13 to TRBJ1-5; tentatively, D is TRBD1 (5 bases). Germline CDR1 reads PRHDT; CDR2 reads FYEKMQ (reference sequence). V was trimmed by 4 bases and J by 5 bases, leaving 18 bases between them. The CDR3 totals 16 residues. The CDR3 bases are TGTGCCAGCAGCTCCCACGGGCAGGCGGGGGATCAGCCCCAGCATTTT. Its translation is CASSSHGQAGDQPQHF.

In DNA, the CDR3 is TGCAGCGCCACGCGGGAGGCTGGGGAGCAGTACTTC. Protein product: CSATREAGEQYF. The rearrangement joins TRBV29-1 to TRBJ2-7; 8 nucleotides agree with TRBD2. CDR1 and CDR2 (germline): SQVTM, ANQGSEA. This CDR3 has 12 residues. Germline trimming cut 7 bases from V and 7 bases from J; bases unmatched to any gene: 9.

The chain is built from TRBV28 and TRBJ1-2; weak D call: TRBD1 (6 bases). Trimming removed 3 bases at V and 4 bases at J, with 15 bases between. There are 15 residues in the CDR3. Per germline, CDR1 MDHEN and CDR2 SYDVKM. CDR3 residues: CASSFGGGGPYGYTF. The CDR3 nucleotides are TGTGCCAGCAGTTTTGGGGGTGGGGGCCCCTATGGCTACACCTTC.

This sequence joins TRBV6-5 and TRBJ1-5; TRBD1 agrees at 8 bases. Germline V gives CDR1 MNHEY, CDR2 SVGAGI. This CDR3 contains 15 residues. The V and J ends lost 0 bases and 5 bases, in that order; junction bases with no gene match: 3. This CDR3 is CASSYSGQGDQPQHF. CDR3 DNA sequence: TGTGCCAGCAGTTACTCCGGACAGGGCGATCAGCCCCAGCATTTT.

This clone appeared once. V gene TRBV5-1 combines with J gene TRBJ2-3, with 8 bases fitting TRBD2. The CDR3 covers 15 residues. Germline V CDR1 and CDR2: SGHRS, YFSETQ. Trimming cost V 3 bases and J 1 base; bases outside gene matches: 4. CDR3 bases: TGCGCCAGCAGCTCGACTAGCGACCGCACAGATACGCAGTATTTT. Its protein is CASSSTSDRTDTQYF.

V gene TRBV21-1 combines with J gene TRBJ1-5; the table's D gene call, TRBD1, was not cross checked with the DNA. TRBV21-1 is given as a pseudogene. This CDR3 is 11 amino acids long. CDR3 coding DNA: TGTGCCAGCAGCAAGGGCAAGCCCCAGCATTTT. Encoded protein: CASSKGKPQHF.

The chain joins TRBV2 to TRBJ2-5; 8 bases line up with TRBD2. The junction had 3 bases not matched to a gene; V was cut back by 0 bases and J by 3 bases. Germline loops: CDR1 SNHLY, CDR2 FYNNEI. The CDR3 runs 15 residues. CDR3 residues: CASSEAGTRKETQYF. CDR3 nucleotides: TGTGCCAGCAGTGAAGCGGGGACTAGAAAAGAGACCCAGTACTTC.

The rearrangement uses TRBV2 and TRBJ2-2, with 8 bases matching TRBD2. Germline V gene lookup returns CDR1 SNHLY and CDR2 FYNNEI. The CDR3 is 15 residues long. Trimming at V came to 10 bases and at J to 1 base, leaving 8 bases not matched to a gene. CDR3 region: CATPPSGRNTGELFF. The CDR3 DNA sequence: TGTGCCACCCCTCCTAGCGGGCGGAACACCGGGGAGCTGTTTTTT. The variable domain in full, completed from reference TRBV2 and TRBJ2-2, reads EPEVTQTPSHQVTQMGQEVILRCVPISNHLYFYWYRQILGQKVEFLVSFYNNEISEKSEIFDDQFSVERPDGSNFTLKIRSTKLEDSAMYFCATPPSGRNTGELFFGEGSRLTVL.